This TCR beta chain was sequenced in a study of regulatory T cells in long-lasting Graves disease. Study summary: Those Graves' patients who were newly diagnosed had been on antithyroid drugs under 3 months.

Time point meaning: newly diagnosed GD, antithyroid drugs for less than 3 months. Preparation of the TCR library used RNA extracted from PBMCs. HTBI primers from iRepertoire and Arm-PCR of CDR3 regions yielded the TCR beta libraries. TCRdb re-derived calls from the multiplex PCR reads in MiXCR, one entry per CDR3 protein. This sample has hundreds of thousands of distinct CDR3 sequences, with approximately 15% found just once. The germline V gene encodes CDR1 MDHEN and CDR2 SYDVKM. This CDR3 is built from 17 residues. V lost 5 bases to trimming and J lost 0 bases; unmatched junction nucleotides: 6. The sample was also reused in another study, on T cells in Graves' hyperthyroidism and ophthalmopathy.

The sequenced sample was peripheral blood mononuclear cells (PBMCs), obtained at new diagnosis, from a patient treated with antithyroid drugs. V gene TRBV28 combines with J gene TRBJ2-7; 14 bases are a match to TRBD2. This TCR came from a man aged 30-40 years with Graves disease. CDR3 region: CASSPRGLAGVSYEQYF. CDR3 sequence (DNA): TGTGCCAGCAGTCCCAGGGGACTAGCGGGAGTCTCCTACGAGCAGTACTTC.